One and the same sample provided the 11 T cell receptor beta chains below, sequenced in a study of T cells in Graves' hyperthyroidism and ophthalmopathy. Regions amplified from RNA transcripts were the TCR beta CDR3 regions. A set of HTBI primers served as the primers for a first-round RT-PCR of the TCR CDR3. TCRdb called the multiplex PCR reads again in MiXCR, with one record for every CDR3 protein. The profile shows 700,000 or so distinct CDR3 sequences, roughly 17% of them singletons. Material: blood. These receptors came from a man aged 18 to 30 with Graves' hyperthyroidism.

This clonotype was observed a handful of times. The chain links TRBV7-9 to TRBJ2-1, with D possibly TRBD2 on 5 matching bases. V dropped 4 bases and J dropped 3 bases, with 10 bases sitting between them. This CDR3 is 14 amino acids long. Germline V gene sequence: CDR1 SEHNR, CDR2 FQNEAQ (reference sequence). Here the CDR3 DNA reads TGTGCCAGCAGCTCCCGGGGTTTCTACAATGAGCAGTTCTTC. Amino acid sequence: CASSSRGFYNEQFF.

This clonotype was observed many times. The chain couples TRBV11-2 to TRBJ2-1; D is perhaps TRBD2 (6 bases). Per germline, CDR1 SGHAT and CDR2 FQNNGV. V gave up 3 bases and J gave up 6 bases, with 18 bases separating them. CDR3 length: 16 residues. The CDR3, as DNA: TGTGCCAGCAGCTTTCTTAGCGGAGGAGGCATCAATGAGCAGTTCTTC. Translation gives CASSFLSGGGINEQFF.

This clonotype was seen many times. The chain is built from TRBV20-1 and TRBJ2-3, with D unresolved. V was cut by 3 bases and J by 8 bases, with 6 bases left in between. Looked up from germline, CDR1 is DFQATT and CDR2 is SNEGSKA (reference sequence). The CDR3 has 10 residues. As DNA, the CDR3 is TGCAGTGCTAGTTCGGGTACGCAGTATTTT. Encoded protein: CSASSGTQYF.

This sequence joins TRBV6-1 and TRBJ2-7; TRBD2 matches 7 bases. Trimming at V came to 7 bases and at J to 1 base, leaving 4 bases not matched to a gene. The CDR3 contains 13 residues. Germline lookup yields CDR1 MNHNS and CDR2 SASEGT. CDR3 region: CASTRAGSYEQYF. The CDR3 DNA reads TGTGCCAGCACCAGAGCGGGATCCTACGAGCAGTACTTC.

This clonotype was detected ten times or more. V and J are TRBV12-3 or TRBV12-4 and TRBJ2-7; D gene uncertain. The V gene lost 4 bases and the J gene lost 8 bases, with 12 bases spanning the gap. The CDR3 is 12 amino acids. The CDR3 protein is CASSSDALKQYF. Here the CDR3 DNA reads TGTGCCAGCAGTTCCGATGCCCTCAAGCAGTACTTC.

In this sample, this clonotype turned up a few times. The rearrangement joins TRBV6-1 to TRBJ2-1; TRBD2 matches 7 bases. Germline loops: CDR1 MNHNS, CDR2 SASEGT. The CDR3 is made up of 14 amino acids. Trimming took 6 bases from V and 10 from J; bases not matched to a gene: 12. The CDR3 DNA reads as TGTGCCAGCAGCCGTGGACTAGGGGCTCAAGAGCAGTTCTTC. Residues: CASSRGLGAQEQFF.

The sample holds many counts of this clonotype. The gene calls are TRBV29-1 and TRBJ2-7, with D possibly TRBD1 on 5 matching bases. V was shortened by 7 bases and J by 5 bases, with 9 bases between the two germline ends. CDR3 size: 10 residues. In germline, CDR1 is SQVTM, CDR2 ANQGSEA. The CDR3 DNA reads TGCAGCGCGTTCAGGGACGAGCAGTACTTC. This codes for CSAFRDEQYF.

This clonotype has a handful of counts. This chain links TRBV24-1 with TRBJ1-5; D uncertain. With 9 bases removed from V and 0 bases from J, the gap between germline ends came to 14 bases. The germline V gene has CDR1 KGHDR and CDR2 SFDVKD. The CDR3 contains 15 residues. For the CDR3, the DNA is TGTGCCACCGGACCCCCAGGCCATAGCAATCAGCCCCAGCATTTT. Residues: CATGPPGHSNQPQHF.

Ten or more counts support this clonotype. This sequence joins TRBV20-1 and TRBJ2-1; D not resolved. Trimming stripped 2 bases from V and 4 bases from J, with 3 bases between. Per the germline V gene, CDR1 is DFQATT and CDR2 is SNEGSKA (reference sequence). The CDR3 loop spans 11 amino acids. Here the CDR3 reads CSARWYNEQFF. The CDR3 DNA sequence: TGCAGTGCTAGATGGTACAATGAGCAGTTCTTC.

Comment on this clonotype: Since a much larger clone is just one base distant, this may be a read error. This chain uses TRBV5-1 with TRBJ2-1; D is undetermined. The length of the CDR3 is 16 residues. From germline, CDR1 is SGHRS and CDR2 YFSETQ. The CDR3 DNA reads as TGCGCCAGCAGCTTGAGGCCTGTCGGCTCCTACAATGGGCAGTTCTTC. It codes for CASSLRPVGSYNGQFF.

To note about this clonotype: This sequence may be a read error, since a much larger clone differs from it by one base. The rearrangement joins TRBV20-1 to TRBJ2-7; a weak D match, TRBD1 (6 bases). Germline V gene data show CDR1 as DFQATT and CDR2 as SNEGSKA (reference sequence). The CDR3 is 15 residues long. The CDR3 DNA reads TGCGGTGCTAGAGTCACGCAGGGGTGGGGCGCCGAGCAGTACTTC. As protein: CGARVTQGWGAEQYF.